Presented here are 13 T cell receptor beta chains from one specimen sequenced in a study of T cell responses to AZD1222 COVID-19 vaccine. Sequencing used immunoSEQ multiplex PCR; TCRdb keeps in-frame clones, though not all of them. This table has approximately 75,000 clones, roughly 91% appearing once. The sequencing here drew on peripheral blood, taken 28 days after the second AZD1222 dose. The receptor set was obtained from an adult who received the AZD1222 COVID-19 vaccine.

This clone has only one observation. J is TRBJ2-7 and V is TRBV5-6, with a tentative D call TRBD2 (5 bases). CDR3 size: 15 residues. Trimming removed 0 bases at V and 2 bases at J, with 12 bases between. Germline CDR1 is SGHDT and CDR2 is YYEEEE. In nucleotides, the CDR3 is TGTGCCAGCAGCTTGGGGCAGGACGGGACCTACGAGCAGTACTTC. Translation gives CASSLGQDGTYEQYF.

The J gene is TRBJ1-1, the V gene TRBV7-2; no clear D. This CDR3 has 13 amino acids. Germline values: CDR1 SGHTA, CDR2 FQGNSA. The V and J ends lost 3 bases and 0 bases respectively, with 5 bases between them. CDR3: CASSFEMNTEAFF. The CDR3 DNA follows: TGTGCCAGCAGCTTTGAGATGAACACTGAAGCTTTCTTT. Complete variable domain (other parts from reference TRBV7-2 and TRBJ1-1): GAGVSQSPSNKVTEKGKDVELRCDPISGHTALYWYRQSLGQGLEFLIYFQGNSAPDKSGLPSDRFSAERTGGSVSTLTIQRTQQEDSAVYLCASSFEMNTEAFFGQGTRLTVV.

This clone has only a few counts. The chain employs TRBV2 and TRBJ2-7, with 7 bases aligning to TRBD1. Germline V gene sequence: CDR1 SNHLY, CDR2 FYNNEI. The V gene end was trimmed by 6 bases and the J gene end by 6 bases; junction bases not matched to a gene: 5. The CDR3 totals 12 residues. CDR3 bases: TGTGCCAGCAGGGGACAGAGAGCCGAGCAGTACTTC. Residues: CASRGQRAEQYF.

The chain carries TRBV24-1 and TRBJ1-1; D may be TRBD1 (5 bases). This CDR3 is built from 14 residues. The V gene's germline CDR1 is KGHDR and CDR2 SFDVKD. Trimming removed 4 bases at V and 5 bases at J, with 13 bases between. CDR3 residues: CATSEQGSETEAFF. The CDR3 nucleotides read TGTGCCACCAGTGAGCAGGGAAGCGAAACTGAAGCTTTCTTT.

The chain combines TRBV2 with TRBJ1-1; unclear D gene. CDR3 length: 13 amino acids. Trimming stripped 4 bases from V and 0 bases from J, with 6 bases between. Germline V CDR1 and CDR2: SNHLY, FYNNEI. The CDR3 is CASSAELNTEAFF. CDR3 sequence (DNA): TGTGCCAGCAGTGCCGAATTGAACACTGAAGCTTTCTTT.

This clone was counted between two and nine times. V gene TRBV28 combines with J gene TRBJ1-5; D is possibly TRBD1 (6 bases). The CDR3 sequence is 14 residues long. CDR1 MDHEN and CDR2 SYDVKM come from the germline V gene. Trimming removed 5 bases at V and 7 bases at J, with 15 bases between. CDR3 amino acids: CASSLTLGGQPQHF. Written as DNA, the CDR3 is TGTGCCAGCAGTCTCACCCTAGGGGGGCAGCCCCAGCATTTT.

The chain recombines TRBV20-1 with TRBJ1-2; 7 nucleotides match TRBD1. Germline V gene sequence: CDR1 DFQATT, CDR2 SNEGSKA (reference sequence). The CDR3 extends over 11 amino acids. V shed 5 bases, J shed 6 bases, and the junction held 3 bases outside the gene matches. This chain's CDR3 is CSADTGDGYTF. CDR3 in DNA: TGCAGTGCTGATACAGGGGATGGCTACACCTTC.

The rearrangement uses TRBV7-2 and TRBJ1-1, with a weak D call TRBD1 (6 bases). V was pared by 3 bases and J by 6 bases, with 8 bases between. CDR1 and CDR2 from the germline V gene are SGHTA and FQGNSA. The CDR3 is 12 amino acids. The CDR3 loop reads CASSLRGPEAFF. The CDR3 DNA follows: TGTGCCAGCAGCTTGCGGGGGCCTGAAGCTTTCTTT.

V is TRBV29-1 and J is TRBJ1-1; weak D call: TRBD1 (6 bases). With 1 base removed from V and 4 bases from J, the gap between germline ends came to 10 bases. Per the germline V gene, CDR1 is SQVTM and CDR2 is ANQGSEA. The CDR3 covers 13 residues. CDR3 residues: CSVEGGRVTEAFF. The DNA of the CDR3 is TGCAGCGTTGAAGGGGGGCGGGTCACTGAAGCTTTCTTT.

The chain joins TRBV2 to TRBJ2-2, with a weak D call TRBD1 (6 bases). In germline, CDR1 is SNHLY, CDR2 FYNNEI. V lost 6 bases to trimming and J lost 0 bases, with 14 bases between them. This CDR3 comprises 16 residues. The CDR3 sequence is CASSQGRRSNTGELFF. For the CDR3, the DNA is TGTGCCAGCAGCCAGGGGCGCCGTTCGAACACCGGGGAGCTGTTTTTT.

This rearrangement joins TRBV29-1 to TRBJ2-7; TRBD2 might be the D (6 bases). V was cut by 2 bases and J by 3 bases, with 8 bases left in between. CDR3 length equals 12 residues. Per germline, CDR1 SQVTM and CDR2 ANQGSEA. CDR3 protein: CSVELEGYEQYF. For the CDR3, the DNA is TGCAGCGTTGAATTGGAGGGCTACGAGCAGTACTTC.

This chain connects TRBV18 to TRBJ1-4; D gene unclear. The CDR3 runs to 16 residues. CDR1 is KGHSH, CDR2 LQKENI, per germline. V lost 2 bases and J 3 bases, leaving 13 bases between the germline ends. Here the CDR3 DNA reads TGTGCCAGCTCACCAGATGGCGCAGTCTCTAATGAAAAACTGTTTTTT. Protein sequence: CASSPDGAVSNEKLFF.

The chain recombines TRBV7-6 with TRBJ1-1; D might be TRBD1 (6 bases). The CDR3 totals 18 residues. Germline CDR1 SGHVS, CDR2 FNYEAQ. V lost 3 bases, J lost 4 bases, and 24 bases lay in between. The CDR3 sequence: CASSLLDETGIVVTEAFF. The DNA for the CDR3 is TGTGCCAGCAGCTTGCTCGATGAGACAGGAATCGTCGTCACTGAAGCTTTCTTT.